This T cell receptor (beta chain) was sequenced in a study of blood T cell repertoires in COVID-19. Study-level information: Sites in the United States, Italy and Spain provided acute and convalescent COVID-19 samples. In each case, the material was cDNA or gDNA derived from T cells, B-cell-depleted T cells, or PBMCs.

The CDR3 consists of 13 residues. Germline V lookup: CDR1 SGHAT, CDR2 FQNNGV. Trimming shortened V by 4 bases and J by 8 bases, and 14 bases separated the two germline ends. Per the study methods: Amplified reference gene primers provided the basis for estimating nucleated cell counts. Some clones are missing from TCRdb's copy, which holds only in-frame ones; the method was immunoSEQ multiplex PCR. The V and J calls and clone size are taken from that table; D and trimming were inferred from the DNA. The sample consists of about 38,000 clones, around 95% of them appearing once. This receptor was obtained from a human donor with active COVID-19. The donor label of this sample is uncertain. What was sequenced was peripheral blood. V and J are TRBV11-2 and TRBJ1-2; D may be TRBD1 (6 bases). The chain's CDR3 is CASSSTPGTGYTF. The CDR3 nucleotides read TGTGCCAGCAGCTCTACTCCCGGGACAGGCTACACCTTC.